The rows below give T cell receptor beta chains drawn from one sample of a study of vaccination effects on CD4 cells after COVID-19. Measured with immunoSEQ multiplex PCR; TCRdb has only the in-frame clones, and not every one. Of more than 65,000 clones in the sample, about 80% were seen once. The antigens these receptors bind are not known. This specimen was CD4+ T cells from PBMCs cultured with HCoV-229E spike peptides, taken after COVID-19 vaccination. Receptors originate from a human donor who received a COVID-19 vaccine. Both conserved end residues are part of each CDR3. The D gene is left open where the match is weak.

j_call d_call v_call cdr3_aa cdr3_nt
TRBJ2-1 TRBD2 TRBV9 CASSQTSGSYNEQFF TGTGCCAGCAGCCAAACTAGCGGCTCCTACAATGAGCAGTTCTTC
TRBJ1-2 . TRBV3-1/TRBV3-2 CASSPVPRGFGRYTF TGTGCCAGCAGCCCCGTTCCCAGGGGCTTTGGTCGCTACACCTTC
TRBJ1-5 TRBD1 TRBV19 CASSIQGAPGNQPQHF TGTGCCAGTAGTATTCAGGGGGCGCCGGGCAATCAGCCCCAGCATTTT
TRBJ2-3 TRBD2 TRBV7-2 CASSDRLAGADTQYF TGTGCCAGCAGTGATAGACTAGCGGGGGCAGATACGCAGTATTTT
TRBJ1-1 TRBD1 TRBV28 CASNFYRTGAAEAFF TGTGCCAGCAATTTCTACAGAACAGGGGCCGCTGAAGCTTTCTTT
TRBJ2-3 . TRBV5-5 CASSLPGVDTQYF TGTGCCAGCAGCTTGCCGGGGGTGGATACGCAGTATTTT
TRBJ1-4 TRBD1 TRBV2 CARGAPDRLREKLFF TGTGCCAGGGGTGCCCCGGACAGGTTGCGCGAAAAACTGTTTTTT
TRBJ1-5 . TRBV24-1 CATSDTQAGQPQHF TGTGCCACCAGTGACACACAGGCAGGGCAGCCCCAGCATTTT
TRBJ1-4 . TRBV5-1 CASSLATGPNEKLFF TGCGCCAGCAGCTTGGCCACGGGGCCTAATGAAAAACTGTTTTTT
TRBJ1-2 . TRBV18 CASSPGPDQYGYTF TGTGCCAGCTCACCGGGACCGGACCAATATGGCTACACCTTC
TRBJ1-1 TRBD1 TRBV18 CASSPQWGQGETEAFF TGTGCCAGCTCGCCCCAGTGGGGACAGGGCGAAACTGAAGCTTTCTTT
TRBJ2-3 . TRBV7-2 CASSTRPTTDTQYF TGTGCCAGCAGCACTCGACCGACCACAGATACGCAGTATTTT
TRBJ2-1 TRBD1 TRBV6-5 CASVGADRGNEQFF TGTGCCAGTGTCGGAGCGGACAGGGGCAATGAGCAGTTCTTC
TRBJ1-1 . TRBV19 CASSMFQGAERTEAFF TGTGCCAGTAGTATGTTTCAAGGGGCGGAGAGAACTGAAGCTTTCTTT
TRBJ1-6 TRBD1 TRBV7-2 CASSFSSWGTENSPLHF TGTGCCAGCAGCTTTAGTAGTTGGGGGACAGAGAATTCACCCCTCCACTTT
TRBJ1-4 . TRBV6-1 CASSEALGFPAKLFF TGTGCCAGCAGTGAAGCGTTAGGTTTTCCGGCAAAACTGTTTTTT
TRBJ1-2 . TRBV28 CASSFDSYGYTF TGTGCCAGCAGTTTTGACAGCTATGGCTACACCTTC
TRBJ2-1 . TRBV5-1 CASSLGRSSSYNEQFF TGCGCCAGCAGCTTGGGACGATCCAGCTCCTACAATGAGCAGTTCTTC
TRBJ2-1 . TRBV19 CASSFQQGVNEQFF TGTGCCAGTAGCTTTCAACAGGGTGTTAATGAGCAGTTCTTC
TRBJ2-3 TRBD2 TRBV2 CASSEWTSGGEDTQYF TGTGCCAGCAGTGAGTGGACTAGCGGGGGGGAAGATACGCAGTATTTT